These T cell receptor beta chains were read from a single sample in a study of radiotherapy plus CTLA-4 blockade in lung cancer. Some clones are missing from TCRdb's copy, which holds only in-frame ones; the method was immunoSEQ multiplex PCR. This sample has roughly 62,000 clones, with approximately 76% found just once. The specimen comprised peripheral blood, sampled from a patient treated with radiotherapy plus ipilimumab. The receptors derive from a human donor with non-small cell lung cancer who had a complete response to radiotherapy plus ipilimumab. Both conserved end residues are trimmed from each CDR3.

v_gene,j_gene,CDR3aa
TRBV18,TRBJ2-3,ASSPVTSGLSDTQY
TRBV5-1,TRBJ2-1,ASSLTPRGLDNEQF
TRBV5-4,TRBJ1-2,ASSLQGSYGYT
TRBV11-2,TRBJ2-1,ASSLAGAGNNEQF
TRBV5-5,TRBJ1-5,ASSRGEGVSQPQH
TRBV18,TRBJ1-4,ASSPPGRGREKLF
TRBV13,TRBJ2-1,ASSLTTSGGLSYNEQF
TRBV7-2,TRBJ2-6,ASSLVGARGANVLT
TRBV27,TRBJ2-2,ASSRGRQNTGELF
TRBV7-2,TRBJ2-5,ASSQSRGAQETQY
TRBV2,TRBJ2-1,ASSAEGAPRNEQF
TRBV5-4,TRBJ1-6,ASSLSGQGYSPLH
TRBV7-2,TRBJ2-1,ASSLVEGSEQF
TRBV7-2,TRBJ1-1,ASSLVPLNTEAF
TRBV7-2,TRBJ1-2,ASSFPGYYGYT
TRBV5-1,TRBJ2-1,ASSLSTSGTQKDNEQF
TRBV2,TRBJ1-6,ASNERLNSPLH
TRBV5-6,TRBJ2-1,ASTSGLLRHEQF
TRBV30,TRBJ1-2,AWDRVGGYT
TRBV27,TRBJ2-3,ASSLHAPLAWGTDTQY
TRBV4-2,TRBJ2-6,ASSQDTESSGANVLT
TRBV19,TRBJ1-2,ASTSLYGYT
TRBV5-1,TRBJ2-3,ASSLGLGGGAGSQY
TRBV5-1,TRBJ1-1,ASSVTGGAWTEAF
TRBV7-2,TRBJ2-3,ASSLTTGGRGTDTQY
TRBV4-3,TRBJ2-2,ASSQDQQGIANTGELF
TRBV5-1,TRBJ2-1,ASSSGPGGHEQF
TRBV10-2,TRBJ1-1,ASSVSQGNTEAF
TRBV7-2,TRBJ1-4,ASSLERGIIEKLF
TRBV6-5,TRBJ2-1,ASIKTGTGGNEQF
TRBV4-3,TRBJ1-4,ASSLRGASNEKLF
TRBV27,TRBJ2-3,ASSFWTKTYTDTQY
TRBV7-9,TRBJ1-1,ASSLVGQGNTEAF
TRBV30,TRBJ2-7,AWSVWDGTRREQY
TRBV6-5,TRBJ2-1,ATARGTGTYNEQF
TRBV19,TRBJ1-3,ASSMRSSGNTIY